The rows below give T cell receptor beta chains drawn from one sample of a study of T-cell reconstitution after alpha-beta-depleted transplantation in children. In TCRdb, the PCR reads were re-called with MiXCR into one record per CDR3 protein. Seen here are hundreds of thousands of distinct CDR3 sequences, about an eighth observed once, and the top ten hold 0.79%. This material consisted of PBMCs, taken before TCRalphabeta/CD19-depleted stem cell transplant. The receptors shown here come from a girl aged 2 to 9 with congenital amegakaryocytic thrombocytopenia, due to receive a stem cell transplant. The CDR3 runs from the conserved cysteine through the conserved F or W. Fields, in order: V gene, J gene, clone size, D gene, CDR3 protein, CDR3 DNA. The D gene is left open where the match is weak. The size field is filled for only some rows; it gives once, few, many or a size class.

V gene: TRBV7-8
J gene: TRBJ2-1
clone size: NA
D gene: NA
CDR3 protein: CASSLNRLSSYNEQFF
CDR3 DNA: TGTGCCAGCAGCTTAAACCGCCTTAGCTCCTACAATGAGCAGTTCTTC

V gene: TRBV4-1
J gene: TRBJ2-1
clone size: NA
D gene: NA
CDR3 protein: CASSQEFANEQFF
CDR3 DNA: TGCGCCAGCAGCCAAGAATTTGCGAATGAGCAGTTCTTC

V gene: TRBV6-6
J gene: TRBJ1-1
clone size: NA
D gene: NA
CDR3 protein: CASSHRLNTEAFF
CDR3 DNA: TGTGCCAGCAGTCACCGACTGAACACTGAAGCTTTCTTT

V gene: TRBV11-2
J gene: TRBJ1-1
clone size: few
D gene: NA
CDR3 protein: CASSLIARRMNTEAFF
CDR3 DNA: TGTGCCAGCAGCTTAATCGCCCGGAGGATGAACACTGAAGCTTTCTTT

V gene: TRBV20-1
J gene: TRBJ2-7
clone size: many
D gene: TRBD2
CDR3 protein: CSASYSLAGGLREQYF
CDR3 DNA: TGCAGTGCTAGCTACTCACTAGCGGGAGGGCTTCGCGAGCAGTACTTC

V gene: TRBV3-1
J gene: TRBJ2-2
clone size: NA
D gene: TRBD2
CDR3 protein: CAGSLGLAGELFF
CDR3 DNA: TGTGCCGGCAGCTTAGGACTAGCCGGGGAGCTGTTTTTT

V gene: TRBV7-7
J gene: TRBJ2-1
clone size: many
D gene: NA
CDR3 protein: CASSYPGINEQFF
CDR3 DNA: TGTGCCAGCAGCTACCCGGGAATCAATGAGCAGTTCTTC

V gene: TRBV20-1
J gene: TRBJ1-1
clone size: few
D gene: TRBD1
CDR3 protein: CSATRGRGNTEAFF
CDR3 DNA: TGCAGTGCTACCAGGGGGCGGGGGAACACTGAAGCTTTCTTT

V gene: TRBV29-1
J gene: TRBJ2-7
clone size: NA
D gene: TRBD2
CDR3 protein: CSVLAGPYEQYF
CDR3 DNA: TGCAGCGTTTTAGCGGGACCCTACGAGCAGTACTTC

V gene: TRBV6-5
J gene: TRBJ2-7
clone size: NA
D gene: TRBD1
CDR3 protein: CASSYLGTGFKYEQYF
CDR3 DNA: TGTGCCAGCAGTTACCTTGGGACAGGGTTTAAGTACGAGCAGTACTTC

V gene: TRBV30
J gene: TRBJ2-3
clone size: NA
D gene: TRBD1
CDR3 protein: CAWSGQGGNTQYF
CDR3 DNA: TGTGCCTGGAGTGGCCAAGGGGGCAATACGCAGTATTTT

V gene: TRBV5-1
J gene: TRBJ2-5
clone size: NA
D gene: TRBD2
CDR3 protein: CASSLGTSGRSETQYF
CDR3 DNA: TGCGCCAGCAGCTTGGGGACTAGCGGGAGGTCGGAGACCCAGTACTTC

V gene: TRBV5-1
J gene: TRBJ2-3
clone size: many
D gene: TRBD1
CDR3 protein: CASSLAPWDRGTDTQYF
CDR3 DNA: TGCGCCAGCAGCTTGGCTCCCTGGGACAGAGGGACAGATACGCAGTATTTT

V gene: TRBV20-1
J gene: TRBJ2-2
clone size: many
D gene: NA
CDR3 protein: CSARSHAGSSNTGELFF
CDR3 DNA: TGCAGTGCTAGATCCCACGCCGGGTCTTCGAACACCGGGGAGCTGTTTTTT

V gene: TRBV4-1
J gene: TRBJ2-7
clone size: many
D gene: NA
CDR3 protein: CASSQETTTGTYEQYF
CDR3 DNA: TGCGCCAGCAGCCAAGAGACAACGACAGGGACTTACGAGCAGTACTTC

V gene: TRBV10-3
J gene: TRBJ2-3
clone size: NA
D gene: NA
CDR3 protein: CAISELLRDKSTDTQYF
CDR3 DNA: TGTGCCATCAGTGAGTTACTAAGGGACAAAAGCACAGATACGCAGTATTTT

V gene: TRBV20-1
J gene: TRBJ2-3
clone size: NA
D gene: NA
CDR3 protein: CSAGGGGHTDTQYF
CDR3 DNA: TGCAGTGCTGGGGGGGGGGGACACACAGATACGCAGTATTTT

V gene: TRBV3-1
J gene: TRBJ1-3
clone size: NA
D gene: NA
CDR3 protein: CASSQGHGGLGNTIYF
CDR3 DNA: TGTGCCAGCAGCCAAGGGCATGGCGGGCTGGGAAACACCATATATTTT

V gene: TRBV12-3/TRBV12-4
J gene: TRBJ2-6
clone size: NA
D gene: NA
CDR3 protein: CASSFRETGANVLTF
CDR3 DNA: TGTGCCAGCAGTTTTAGAGAGACTGGGGCCAACGTCCTGACTTTC

V gene: TRBV20-1
J gene: TRBJ2-1
clone size: many
D gene: TRBD2
CDR3 protein: CSASSGRVNNEQFF
CDR3 DNA: TGCAGTGCTTCTAGCGGGAGGGTAAACAATGAGCAGTTCTTC

V gene: TRBV12-3/TRBV12-4
J gene: TRBJ2-7
clone size: many
D gene: TRBD2
CDR3 protein: CASTHGREGYEQYF
CDR3 DNA: TGTGCCAGCACCCACGGGCGGGAGGGCTACGAGCAGTACTTC

V gene: TRBV5-1
J gene: TRBJ2-7
clone size: many
D gene: NA
CDR3 protein: CASSLTTSGQGVYEQYF
CDR3 DNA: TGCGCCAGCAGCTTGACTACCTCTGGGCAGGGAGTATACGAGCAGTACTTC

V gene: TRBV10-3
J gene: TRBJ2-2
clone size: many
D gene: NA
CDR3 protein: CAISSVRLNTGELFF
CDR3 DNA: TGTGCCATCAGTTCGGTCCGGTTGAACACCGGGGAGCTGTTTTTT

V gene: TRBV5-1
J gene: TRBJ2-2
clone size: many
D gene: NA
CDR3 protein: CASSLVDSSTGELFF
CDR3 DNA: TGCGCCAGCAGCTTGGTAGACTCAAGCACCGGGGAGCTGTTTTTT

V gene: TRBV5-1
J gene: TRBJ2-3
clone size: NA
D gene: TRBD2
CDR3 protein: CASSLRLAGRTDTQYF
CDR3 DNA: TGCGCCAGCAGCCTCCGACTAGCGGGAAGAACAGATACGCAGTATTTT

V gene: TRBV20-1
J gene: TRBJ2-5
clone size: NA
D gene: TRBD1
CDR3 protein: CSATTGEETQYF
CDR3 DNA: TGCAGTGCAACGACAGGGGAAGAGACCCAGTACTTC

V gene: TRBV12-3/TRBV12-4
J gene: TRBJ1-1
clone size: many
D gene: TRBD1
CDR3 protein: CASSPQGWTEAFF
CDR3 DNA: TGTGCCAGCAGCCCACAGGGGTGGACTGAAGCTTTCTTT

V gene: TRBV5-1
J gene: TRBJ2-2
clone size: few
D gene: NA
CDR3 protein: CASSRAEGITGELFF
CDR3 DNA: TGCGCCAGCAGCCGAGCGGAGGGGATCACCGGGGAGCTGTTTTTT

V gene: TRBV20-1
J gene: TRBJ2-3
clone size: NA
D gene: TRBD2
CDR3 protein: CSASPSGWTDTQYF
CDR3 DNA: TGCAGTGCTAGCCCTAGCGGCTGGACAGATACGCAGTATTTT

V gene: TRBV29-1
J gene: TRBJ2-1
clone size: NA
D gene: TRBD1
CDR3 protein: CSVLTGDFSYNEQFF
CDR3 DNA: TGCAGCGTTTTGACAGGGGACTTTTCCTACAATGAGCAGTTCTTC

V gene: TRBV20-1
J gene: TRBJ2-1
clone size: NA
D gene: TRBD2
CDR3 protein: CSATLPSGRAGEQFF
CDR3 DNA: TGCAGTGCTACACTTCCTAGCGGGAGGGCCGGGGAGCAGTTCTTC

V gene: TRBV12-3/TRBV12-4
J gene: TRBJ2-7
clone size: many
D gene: TRBD1
CDR3 protein: CASSSETGFHAEQYF
CDR3 DNA: TGTGCCAGCAGTTCCGAGACAGGGTTCCACGCCGAGCAGTACTTC

V gene: TRBV5-1
J gene: TRBJ2-1
clone size: NA
D gene: TRBD2
CDR3 protein: CASSGEPSGRAPEQFF
CDR3 DNA: TGCGCCAGCAGCGGGGAGCCTAGCGGGAGGGCCCCTGAGCAGTTCTTC

V gene: TRBV28
J gene: TRBJ2-7
clone size: many
D gene: NA
CDR3 protein: CASSPSGTNIPYEQYF
CDR3 DNA: TGTGCCAGCAGTCCCTCCGGGACAAATATCCCCTACGAGCAGTACTTC

V gene: TRBV20-1
J gene: TRBJ2-7
clone size: many
D gene: TRBD1
CDR3 protein: CSANGQGMREQYF
CDR3 DNA: TGCAGTGCGAACGGACAGGGAATGAGGGAGCAGTACTTC

V gene: TRBV6-1
J gene: TRBJ2-6
clone size: NA
D gene: NA
CDR3 protein: CALDSGANVLTF
CDR3 DNA: TGTGCCCTAGACTCTGGGGCCAACGTCCTGACTTTC

V gene: TRBV3-1
J gene: TRBJ2-7
clone size: few
D gene: NA
CDR3 protein: CASSQGVEQYF
CDR3 DNA: TGTGCCAGCAGCCAAGGCGTTGAGCAGTACTTC

V gene: TRBV5-1
J gene: TRBJ2-3
clone size: many
D gene: NA
CDR3 protein: CASSGIAVGADTQYF
CDR3 DNA: TGCGCCAGCAGCGGAATAGCGGTGGGCGCAGATACGCAGTATTTT

V gene: TRBV20-1
J gene: TRBJ2-3
clone size: NA
D gene: TRBD1
CDR3 protein: CSAYIPGGRADTQYF
CDR3 DNA: TGCAGTGCTTACATCCCAGGGGGCAGGGCAGATACGCAGTATTTT

V gene: TRBV12-3/TRBV12-4
J gene: TRBJ1-5
clone size: many
D gene: TRBD1
CDR3 protein: CASRGTGGSNQPQHF
CDR3 DNA: TGTGCCAGCAGGGGGACAGGGGGGAGCAATCAGCCCCAGCATTTT

V gene: TRBV12-3/TRBV12-4
J gene: TRBJ1-2
clone size: many
D gene: NA
CDR3 protein: CASSLIATVRFGYGYTF
CDR3 DNA: TGTGCCAGCAGTTTAATCGCGACAGTCCGATTTGGGTATGGCTACACCTTC